One and the same sample provided the 9 T cell receptor beta chains below, sequenced in a study of T cell repertoires in cytomegalovirus infection. Via MiXCR, TCRdb re-called the reads, giving one row per CDR3 protein. The repertoire holds 740,000 or so distinct CDR3 sequences, with about 40% as singletons. Sequencing was done on a sample of PBMCs. These receptors were taken from a human donor in good health (CMV status not recorded). Some clones in this sample may be carry-over from other donors' samples.

The rearrangement links TRBV27 to TRBJ2-2, with D tentatively TRBD1 (6 bases). V lost 6 bases and J 2 bases, leaving 16 bases between the germline ends. CDR3 size: 16 residues. From germline, CDR1 is MNHEY and CDR2 SMNVEV (reference sequence). The CDR3 bases are TGTGCCAGCAGCTGGGGACAAGACATCAACACCGGGGAGCTGTTTTTT. As protein: CASSWGQDINTGELFF.

J is TRBJ1-1 and V is TRBV11-2; D remains unclear. CDR3 length equals 15 residues. Deletions cut 6 bases from V and 0 bases from J, with 14 bases between. Germline CDR1 reads SGHAT; CDR2 reads FQNNGV. Here the CDR3 DNA reads TGTGCCAGCAGGGGGTGGAGGTCCTTGAACACTGAAGCTTTCTTT. Its protein product is CASRGWRSLNTEAFF.

V usage is TRBV6-6 and J usage is TRBJ2-4, with TRBD2 matching 9 bases. The CDR3 spans 16 residues. Germline V gene data show CDR1 as MNHNY and CDR2 as SVGAGI (reference sequence). V was pared by 2 bases and J by 0 bases, with 2 bases of the junction left unmatched. This chain's CDR3 is CASSYETSGAKNIQYF. Written as DNA, the CDR3 is TGTGCCAGCAGTTACGAGACTAGCGGAGCCAAAAACATTCAGTACTTC.

Of note for this clonotype: A read error is possible here, since a much larger clone lies one base away. This chain uses TRBV28 with TRBJ2-7; D is perhaps TRBD2 (6 bases). Per the germline V gene, CDR1 is MDHEN and CDR2 is SYDVKM. The CDR3 is made up of 16 amino acids. The CDR3 sequence: CASSLSSPGLSYEKYF. CDR3 bases: TGTGCCAGCAGTTTAAGTTCTCCGGGACTGTCCTACGAGAAGTACTTC.

This clonotype was found a few times. The chain links TRBV7-9 to TRBJ2-3, with TRBD2 as a possible D gene (7 bases). Germline V lookup: CDR1 SEHNR, CDR2 FQNEAQ (reference sequence). The CDR3 consists of 12 residues. The V and J ends lost 5 bases and 15 bases respectively, with 18 bases between them. The CDR3 sequence: CASSPGERGQYF. CDR3 in DNA: TGTGCCAGCAGCCCGGGAGAGCGGGGACAATATTTT.

This clonotype came up a few times. V usage is TRBV6-6 and J usage is TRBJ2-7, with TRBD1 as a possible D gene (5 bases). V lost 3 bases and J 6 bases, leaving 15 bases between the germline ends. CDR3 length equals 14 residues. Germline loops: CDR1 MNHNY, CDR2 SVGAGI (reference sequence). The DNA for the CDR3 is TGTGCCAGCAGTTATCTGGGTGGGGCTGGCGAGCAGTACTTC. Protein: CASSYLGGAGEQYF.

This clonotype was seen more than once but under ten times. The chain is built from TRBV19 and TRBJ1-1, with a tentative D call TRBD1 (5 bases). CDR1 and CDR2 (germline): LNHDA, SQIVND (reference sequence). V lost 6 bases, J lost 7 bases, and 15 bases lay in between. The CDR3 contains 13 residues. The CDR3 DNA sequence: TGTGCCAGTAGGGATCAGGGTTGGAGTGAAGCTTTCTTT. It encodes CASRDQGWSEAFF.

As to this clonotype: One end of the junction varies from germline; a read error may be responsible. V is TRBV5-1 and J is TRBJ2-6; 7 positions match TRBD1. In germline, CDR1 is SGHRS, CDR2 YFSETQ. The CDR3 is 18 amino acids. CDR3 bases: TGCGCAAGCAGCGCTAGTCCGACAGGGTCAGGGGGGGCCAACGTCCTGACTTTC. This translates into CASSASPTGSGGANVLTF. The whole variable domain, filled in from reference TRBV5-1 and TRBJ2-6, reads KAGVTQTPRYLIKTRGQQVTLSCSPISGHRSVSWYQQTPGQGLQFLFEYFSETQRNKGNFPGRFSGRQFSNSRSEMNVSTLELGDSALYLCASSASPTGSGGANVLTFGAGSRLTVL.

J is TRBJ1-2 and V is TRBV7-2; D may be TRBD1 (6 bases). V was cut by 5 bases and J by 3 bases, with 13 bases left in between. This CDR3 has 14 residues. Germline CDR1 SGHTA, CDR2 FQGNSA. The CDR3 DNA follows: TGTGCCAGCAGCACCACGGACAGCTACTATGGCTACACCTTC. It encodes CASSTTDSYYGYTF.